Detailed here is one T cell receptor beta chain. This sample is part of a study of OX40 agonist ivuxolimab in advanced cancers. Trimming took off 0 bases at V and 4 bases at J, with 22 bases between the two ends. CDR1 SNHLY and CDR2 FYNNEI come from the germline V gene. The CDR3 is 19 residues long. Clones were sequenced by immunoSEQ multiplex PCR, and TCRdb holds only the in-frame ones, with some missing. This table holds about 15,000 clones, 84% found once. The chain recombines TRBV2 with TRBJ1-3, with a weak D call TRBD1 (6 bases). The material was CD4+ or CD8+ T cells sorted from blood, obtained in a trial of the OX40 agonist ivuxolimab. The TCR originated in an adult with an advanced solid tumor such as melanoma, head and neck, liver or kidney cancer. The CDR3 region is CASSEADSPTRQYGNTIYF. CDR3 nucleotide sequence: TGTGCCAGCAGTGAAGCGGACAGCCCGACTAGGCAATACGGAAACACCATATATTTT.